This TCR beta chain was documented in a study of OX40 agonist ivuxolimab in advanced cancers. The table came from immunoSEQ multiplex PCR; TCRdb's copy has only in-frame clones and leaves some out. The sample has around 140,000 clones, about 92% seen once; the top ten hold over 0.8%. The V gene lost 2 bases and the J gene lost 7 bases, with 15 bases spanning the gap. Germline V CDR1 and CDR2: SGHNT, YYREEE (reference sequence). The length of the CDR3 is 14 residues. The clonotype comes from an adult with an advanced solid tumor such as melanoma, head and neck, liver or kidney cancer. Source: CD4+ or CD8+ T cells sorted from blood, taken in a trial of the OX40 agonist ivuxolimab. The chain is built from TRBV5-4 and TRBJ1-2, with D possibly being TRBD1 (5 bases). The CDR3: CASSLNGQGSGYTF. The CDR3 coding sequence is TGTGCCAGCAGCTTAAATGGTCAGGGAAGTGGCTACACCTTC. Complete variable domain (other parts from reference TRBV5-4 and TRBJ1-2): ETGVTQSPTHLIKTRGQQVTLRCSSQSGHNTVSWYQQALGQGPQFIFQYYREEENGRGNFPPRFSGLQFPNYSSELNVNALELDDSALYLCASSLNGQGSGYTFGSGTRLTVV.